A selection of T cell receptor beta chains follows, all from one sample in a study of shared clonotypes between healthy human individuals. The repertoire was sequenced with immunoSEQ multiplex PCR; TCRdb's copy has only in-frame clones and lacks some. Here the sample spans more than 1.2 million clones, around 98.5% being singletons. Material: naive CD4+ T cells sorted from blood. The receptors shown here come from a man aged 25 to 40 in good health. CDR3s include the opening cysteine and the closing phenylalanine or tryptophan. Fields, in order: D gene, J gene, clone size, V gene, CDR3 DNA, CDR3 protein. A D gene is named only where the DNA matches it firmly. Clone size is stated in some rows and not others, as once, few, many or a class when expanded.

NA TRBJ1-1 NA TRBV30 TGTGCCTGGAGTGTAGGAACACCTATGAACACTGAAGCTTTCTTT CAWSVGTPMNTEAFF
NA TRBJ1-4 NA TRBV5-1 TGCGCCAGCAGCTCCGGGACGGCTAATGAAAAACTGTTTTTT CASSSGTANEKLFF
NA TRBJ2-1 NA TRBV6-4 TGTGCCAGCAGCACGAAGGGGGGACCGGGTGAGCAGTTCTTC CASSTKGGPGEQFF
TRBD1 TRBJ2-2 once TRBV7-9 TGTGCCAGCAGCTTAGTCCTGCGACAGGGGGCGATCGGGGAGCTGTTTTTT CASSLVLRQGAIGELFF
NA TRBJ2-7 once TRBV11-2 TGTGCCAGCAGCTTAGCGCAGGGATTATCCGAGCAGTACTTC CASSLAQGLSEQYF
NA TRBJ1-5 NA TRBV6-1 TGTGCCAGCAGTGAAGCGGCAGGGAATCAGCCCCAGCATTTT CASSEAAGNQPQHF
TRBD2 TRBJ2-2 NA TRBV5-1 TGCGCCAGCAGCTTGGGACTAGCGGGGAACACCGGGGAGCTGTTTTTT CASSLGLAGNTGELFF
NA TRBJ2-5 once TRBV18 TGTGCCAGCTCACCAATTCCTGAGACCCAGTACTTC CASSPIPETQYF
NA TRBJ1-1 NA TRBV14 TGTGCCAGCAGCCTACACGGGGGAGGAACTGAAGCTTTCTTT CASSLHGGGTEAFF
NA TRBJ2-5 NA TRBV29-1 TGCAGCGTTGGGGGGCGGGCTAGCGACTACCAAGAGACCCAGTACTTC CSVGGRASDYQETQYF
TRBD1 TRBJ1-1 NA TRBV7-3 TGTGCCAGCAGCTTAGACAGGGGGGACACTGAAGCTTTCTTT CASSLDRGDTEAFF
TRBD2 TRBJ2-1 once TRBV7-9 TGTGCCAGCAGCTTTGGGACTAGCGGTAAGAGCTCCTACAATGAGCAGTTCTTC CASSFGTSGKSSYNEQFF
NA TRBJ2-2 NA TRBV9 TGTGCCAGCAGCGTACGGACAGAGAACACCGGGGAGCTGTTTTTT CASSVRTENTGELFF
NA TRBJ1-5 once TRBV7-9 TGTGCCAGCAGCTTAGCGCCAGGTGGTGATACTCAGCCCCAGCATTTT CASSLAPGGDTQPQHF
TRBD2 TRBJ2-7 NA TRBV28 TGTGCCAGCAGAACTAGCGGGAGGGCCCACGAGCAGTACTTC CASRTSGRAHEQYF
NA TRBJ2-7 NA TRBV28 TGTGCCAGCAGTTCCTCAGGACTTACCACCTACGAGCAGTACTTC CASSSSGLTTYEQYF
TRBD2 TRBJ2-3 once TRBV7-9 TGTGCCAGCAGCTTAAGCGGGGGGAGAGATACGCAGTATTTT CASSLSGGRDTQYF
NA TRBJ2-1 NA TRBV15 TGTGCCACCAGCAAAGCGGGAATGCGGGGCAGGGGGCTCGATGAGCAGTTCTTC CATSKAGMRGRGLDEQFF
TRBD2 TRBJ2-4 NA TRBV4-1 TGCGCCAGCAGCCAGATGGGACTAGCGGGGGGACGTGCCAAAAACATTCAGTACTTC CASSQMGLAGGRAKNIQYF
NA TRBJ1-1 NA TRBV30 TGTGCTTGGGGGGACGAGACTGAAGCTTTCTTT CAWGDETEAFF
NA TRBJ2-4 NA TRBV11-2 TGTGCCAGCAGCCCGATCCGGGGAGCCAAAAACATTCAGTACTTC CASSPIRGAKNIQYF
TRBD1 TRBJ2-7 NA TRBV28 TGTGCCAGCAAGTTCGGGGACAGGGGGCTCGAGCAGTACTTC CASKFGDRGLEQYF
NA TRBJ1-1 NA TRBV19 TGTGCCAGTAGTATAGGGGGCGCGAGGACTGAAGCTTTCTTT CASSIGGARTEAFF
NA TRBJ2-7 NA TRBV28 TGTGCCAGCACCACATCGGGAGTCGGATCTTACGAGCAGTACTTC CASTTSGVGSYEQYF
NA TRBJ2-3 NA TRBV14 TGTGCCAGCAGCACATGGACAGCTAGCACAGATACGCAGTATTTT CASSTWTASTDTQYF
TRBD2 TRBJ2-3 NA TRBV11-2 TGTGCCAGCAGCTATAAGGTGGGACTAGCGGGAGCGCCCTTAGATACGCAGTATTTT CASSYKVGLAGAPLDTQYF
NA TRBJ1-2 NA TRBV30 TGTGCCTGGAGTGTACTCCAGGGCGGTGGCTACACCTTC CAWSVLQGGGYTF
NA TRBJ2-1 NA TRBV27 TGTGCCAGCCGTCTCGGAGGCTCCTACAATGAGCAGTTCTTC CASRLGGSYNEQFF
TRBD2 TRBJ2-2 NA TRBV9 TGTGCCAGCAGCGTAGGGAATAGCGGGAGTAGCACCGGGGAGCTGTTTTTT CASSVGNSGSSTGELFF
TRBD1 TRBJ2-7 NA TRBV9 TGTGCCAGCAGCGTAGATCACGGGACAGGGTTACTGAACGAGCAGTACTTC CASSVDHGTGLLNEQYF
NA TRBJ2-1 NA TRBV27 TGTGCCAGCAGTCCGATGCCTGGGGCGGGACAGACTTACAATGAGCAGTTCTTC CASSPMPGAGQTYNEQFF
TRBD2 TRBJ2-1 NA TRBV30 TGTGCCTGGAGTGTAGTAGCGGGAGAGCAGTTCTTC CAWSVVAGEQFF